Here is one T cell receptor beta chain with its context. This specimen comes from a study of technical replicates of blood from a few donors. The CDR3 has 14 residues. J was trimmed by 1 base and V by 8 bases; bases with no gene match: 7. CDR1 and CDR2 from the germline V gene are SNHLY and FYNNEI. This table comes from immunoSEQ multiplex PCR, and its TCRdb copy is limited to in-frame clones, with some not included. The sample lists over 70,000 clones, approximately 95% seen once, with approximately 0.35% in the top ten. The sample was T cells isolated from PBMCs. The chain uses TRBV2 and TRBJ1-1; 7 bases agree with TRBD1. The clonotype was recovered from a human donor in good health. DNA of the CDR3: TGTGCCAGCCAGACAGGGCTCAGGAACACTGAAGCTTTCTTT. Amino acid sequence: CASQTGLRNTEAFF.